This T cell receptor beta chain stems from a study of T cell repertoires in ileal Crohn's disease. As for the study in general: Thiopurines (11) or anti-TNF agents (about 19) were given postoperatively to about half. At postoperative colonoscopy, neoterminal ileum biopsies were taken as M6.

In germline, CDR1 is SGHTS, CDR2 YDEGEE. V lost 0 bases and J lost 12; bases outside the gene matches: 2. The CDR3 totals 11 residues. The study's findings and limits: Within the first postoperative year, endoscopy came at median roughly seven months.

This clone was counted between two and nine times. Its antigen is undetermined. TCRB immunosequencing input was 400 to 650 nanograms of biopsy DNA per sample. Produced via immunoSEQ multiplex PCR; TCRdb's table is partial and in-frame only. The data show roughly 17,000 clones, 72% seen once. Time point described: neoterminal ileum biopsy at postoperative endoscopy, about 6 months after surgery. The chain recombines TRBV5-8 with TRBJ2-7; 8 nucleotides align to TRBD1. The sequence was collected from an adult with Crohn's disease. Sequences were obtained from ileal tissue. The CDR3 DNA reads TGTGCCAGCAGCTTGGGACAGGGGTGGTACTTC. This gives the protein CASSLGQGWYF.